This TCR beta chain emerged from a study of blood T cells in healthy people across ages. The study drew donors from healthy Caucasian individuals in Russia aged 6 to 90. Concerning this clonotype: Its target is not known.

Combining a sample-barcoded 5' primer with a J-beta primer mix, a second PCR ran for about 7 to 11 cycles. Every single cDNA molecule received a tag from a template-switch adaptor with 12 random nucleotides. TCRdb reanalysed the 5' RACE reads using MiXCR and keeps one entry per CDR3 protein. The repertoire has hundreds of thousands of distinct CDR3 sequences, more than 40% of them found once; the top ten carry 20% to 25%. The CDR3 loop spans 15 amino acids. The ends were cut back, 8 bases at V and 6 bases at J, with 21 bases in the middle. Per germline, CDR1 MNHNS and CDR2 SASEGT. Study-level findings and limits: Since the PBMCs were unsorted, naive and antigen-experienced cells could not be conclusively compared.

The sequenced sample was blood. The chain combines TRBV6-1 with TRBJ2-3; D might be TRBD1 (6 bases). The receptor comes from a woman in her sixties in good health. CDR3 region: CASADRTAIGDTQYF. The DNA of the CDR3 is TGTGCCAGCGCCGACCGGACAGCCATTGGGGATACGCAGTATTTT.